The 25 T cell receptor beta chains below come from one sample, sequenced in a study of T cells in tumors after PD-1 blockade. TCRdb's copy holds only in-frame clones and misses some; the assay was immunoSEQ multiplex PCR. The sample has fewer than 15,000 clones, roughly 80% seen once. Sequenced here: PBMCs, sampled after anti-PD-1 treatment. These TCRs come from a human donor with basal cell carcinoma.

The chain uses TRBV4-3 and TRBJ2-7; 10 bases are shared with TRBD1. From germline, CDR1 is LGHNA and CDR2 YSLEER. J was trimmed by 5 bases and V by 4 bases; bases with no gene match: 5. The CDR3 contains 14 residues. The CDR3 loop is CASSPGQGDHEQYF. The DNA for the CDR3 is TGCGCCAGCAGCCCCGGACAGGGGGACCACGAGCAGTACTTC.

The V and J genes are TRBV7-2 and TRBJ1-1, with D hard to call. The CDR3 is 13 residues long. Germline V lookup: CDR1 SGHTA, CDR2 FQGNSA. The V gene lost 3 bases and the J gene lost 2 bases, with 7 bases spanning the gap. The CDR3 region is CASSLRANTEAFF. Written as DNA, the CDR3 is TGTGCCAGCAGCTTGCGGGCTAACACTGAAGCTTTCTTT.

A single count supports this clone. This chain uses TRBV7-2 with TRBJ1-2; D is unclear. The CDR3 totals 13 residues. V was trimmed by 1 base and J by 3 bases, leaving 6 bases between them. Germline V gives CDR1 SGHTA, CDR2 FQGNSA. This CDR3 reads CASSLGRDYGYTF. The CDR3 DNA is TGTGCCAGCAGCTTAGGACGGGACTATGGCTACACCTTC.

The chain combines TRBV4-2 with TRBJ1-5, with D uncertain. The V end was cut by 0 bases, the J end by 0 bases, with 6 bases between. The germline V gene encodes CDR1 LGHNA and CDR2 YNFKEQ. The CDR3 loop spans 15 amino acids. The CDR3 nucleotides read TGTGCCAGCAGCCAAGATTGGGGTAGCAATCAGCCCCAGCATTTT. Translated, it gives CASSQDWGSNQPQHF.

This clone was picked up a small number of times. Additional DNA sequences in this sample encode the identical CDR3. The genes are TRBV2 and TRBJ2-1; D may be TRBD2 (7 bases). V was shortened by 8 bases and J by 0 bases, with 26 bases between the two germline ends. Germline V gene sequence: CDR1 SNHLY, CDR2 FYNNEI. The CDR3 extends over 19 amino acids. The CDR3 protein is CASCYGWAGAGSSYNEQFF. CDR3 bases: TGTGCCAGCTGTTACGGGTGGGCGGGGGCGGGGAGCTCCTACAATGAGCAGTTCTTC.

This rearrangement joins TRBV7-2 to TRBJ2-2; 8 positions match TRBD2. Trimming removed 5 bases from V and 7 bases from J; junction bases left unmatched: 12. Germline assignment: CDR1 SGHTA and CDR2 FQGNSA. The CDR3 is 16 residues long. CDR3 residues: CASSAGGTSLIGELFF. CDR3 in DNA: TGTGCCAGCAGCGCGGGGGGAACTAGCCTTATCGGGGAGCTGTTTTTT.

On this clone: The junction shows a germline mismatch at one end, possibly a read error. Other DNA sequences in the same sample also yield this CDR3. This chain links TRBV2 with TRBJ2-1; weak D call: TRBD2 (6 bases). The CDR3 has 19 amino acids. CDR1 is SNHLY and CDR2 is FYNNEI in the germline V gene. DNA of the CDR3: TGTGCCCGCAGTGATGGGTGGGCGCGGGCGGGGAGCTCCTACAATGAGCAGTTCTTC. Protein product: CARSDGWARAGSSYNEQFF.

The gene calls are TRBV5-4 and TRBJ1-2; D uncertain. There are 14 residues in the CDR3. The V gene's germline CDR1 is SGHNT and CDR2 YYREEE (reference sequence). V lost 4 bases and J lost 7, with 17 bases in between. CDR3 sequence reads: CASSRERVDGGYTF. The CDR3, as DNA: TGTGCCAGCAGCCGCGAACGGGTTGACGGTGGCTACACCTTC. The variable domain in full, with the rest retrieved from reference TRBV5-4 and TRBJ1-2, is ETGVTQSPTHLIKTRGQQVTLRCSSQSGHNTVSWYQQALGQGPQFIFQYYREEENGRGNFPPRFSGLQFPNYSSELNVNALELDDSALYLCASSRERVDGGYTFGSGTRLTVV.

This rearrangement joins TRBV5-1 to TRBJ2-7, with D maybe TRBD1 (6 bases). The germline V and J ends were trimmed by 3 bases and 7 bases, with 23 bases remaining between them. From germline, CDR1 is SGHRS and CDR2 YFSETQ. This CDR3 contains 16 residues. The CDR3 loop reads CASSSGQRGGRGEQYF. The CDR3 nucleotides are TGCGCCAGCAGCTCGGGCCAACGAGGGGGTCGAGGAGAGCAGTACTTC.

The chain employs TRBV1 and TRBJ2-6. TRBV1 is assigned pseudogene status. CDR3 size: 16 residues. The CDR3 DNA follows: TGCACCAGCAGTCAGATTAGTTTGTGTCGGGCCAACGTCCTGACTTTC. Amino acids: CTSSQISLCRANVLTF.

The V call is TRBV19, the J call TRBJ1-5; 7 positions match TRBD1. CDR1 is LNHDA, CDR2 SQIVND, per germline (reference sequence). With V trimmed by 3 bases and J by 2 bases, 10 bases remained unmatched. The CDR3 has 17 amino acids. This chain's CDR3 is CASSMQGGGGGNQPQHF. The CDR3 nucleotides read TGTGCCAGTAGTATGCAAGGGGGCGGAGGGGGCAATCAGCCCCAGCATTTT.

This sequence joins TRBV7-3 and TRBJ1-1, with D perhaps TRBD1 (5 bases). Germline loops: CDR1 SGHTA, CDR2 FQGTGA. The CDR3 has 13 residues. Trimming cost V 3 bases and J 5 bases, with 10 bases left between them. CDR3 nucleotides: TGTGCCAGCAGCTTGACCGGGACGACTGAAGCTTTCTTT. It translates to CASSLTGTTEAFF.

This clone has a single count. V usage is TRBV5-6 and J usage is TRBJ2-3; D is unresolved. CDR1 is SGHDT and CDR2 is YYEEEE in the germline V gene. Trimming stripped 5 bases from V and 0 bases from J, with 10 bases between. The CDR3 extends over 14 amino acids. CDR3 bases: TGTGCCAGCAGTCCGCCCCGGAGCACAGATACGCAGTATTTT. Residues: CASSPPRSTDTQYF.

V and J are TRBV7-2 and TRBJ2-7; 7 bases line up with TRBD1. Looked up from germline, CDR1 is SGHTA and CDR2 is FQGNSA. J gave up 6 bases and V 2 bases, and 7 bases lay outside the gene matches. The CDR3 consists of 14 residues. The chain's CDR3 is CASSLTDRVGEQYF. In DNA form, the CDR3 reads TGTGCCAGCAGCTTAACAGACAGGGTTGGCGAGCAGTACTTC.

The rearrangement uses TRBV6-5 and TRBJ1-2, with D unclear. The V end was cut by 6 bases, the J end by 7 bases, with 21 bases between. The CDR3 runs to 15 residues. Per germline, CDR1 MNHEY and CDR2 SVGAGI. The CDR3: CASSRGMQAAGGYTF. CDR3 nucleotide sequence: TGTGCCAGCAGCAGAGGGATGCAGGCAGCGGGTGGCTACACCTTC.

V gene TRBV6-2 or TRBV6-3 combines with J gene TRBJ2-5; 8 positions agree with TRBD1. This CDR3 is 17 amino acids long. CDR1 and CDR2 (germline): MNHEY, SVGEGT. Germline trimming cut 4 bases from V and 1 base from J; bases unmatched to any gene: 11. The CDR3 DNA follows: TGTGCCAGCAGTTGCGATCCCCACAGGGGGTGCCAAGAGACCCAGTACTTC. Encoded protein: CASSCDPHRGCQETQYF.

This rearrangement joins TRBV28 to TRBJ1-1; no clear D. The CDR3 spans 14 residues. Trimming took off 5 bases at V and 0 bases at J, with 10 bases between the two ends. Germline CDR1 MDHEN, CDR2 SYDVKM. CDR3 residues: CASSRSGLNTEAFF. The CDR3 nucleotides read TGTGCCAGCAGTCGGTCGGGGTTGAACACTGAAGCTTTCTTT.

This clone was detected once. The chain recombines TRBV28 with TRBJ2-2, with 10 bases matching TRBD2. CDR1 is MDHEN and CDR2 is SYDVKM in the germline V gene. V lost 3 bases and J lost 2; bases outside the gene matches: 6. The CDR3 consists of 17 residues. This chain's CDR3 is CASSFIVAGGNTGELFF. The CDR3 DNA is TGTGCCAGCAGTTTTATCGTAGCGGGAGGCAACACCGGGGAGCTGTTTTTT.

This clone occurred once. The chain couples TRBV27 to TRBJ2-3, with a weak D call TRBD1 (5 bases). CDR3 length: 15 residues. V was clipped by 0 bases and J by 3 bases, with 10 bases between them. The germline V gene encodes CDR1 MNHEY and CDR2 SMNVEV (reference sequence). The CDR3 is CASSLSRVVTDTQYF. The CDR3 DNA reads as TGTGCCAGCAGTTTATCCAGGGTCGTGACAGATACGCAGTATTTT.

This clone appeared a single time. The chain recombines TRBV7-2 with TRBJ2-7; 7 nucleotides align to TRBD2. Germline V gene lookup returns CDR1 SGHTA and CDR2 FQGNSA. The CDR3 has 13 residues. J was trimmed by 2 bases and V by 3 bases; bases with no gene match: 1. CDR3 loop: CASSFGLAYEQYF. DNA for the CDR3: TGTGCCAGCAGCTTCGGACTAGCCTACGAGCAGTACTTC.

The chain joins TRBV5-6 to TRBJ1-2; TRBD1 might be the D (6 bases). This CDR3 is 15 amino acids long. Per germline, CDR1 SGHDT and CDR2 YYEEEE. Trimming took off 6 bases at V and 5 bases at J, with 20 bases between the two ends. The CDR3 spells CASTRGRGSIYGYTF. CDR3 sequence (DNA): TGTGCCAGCACCCGGGGTAGGGGGAGTATTTATGGCTACACCTTC.

V usage is TRBV2 and J usage is TRBJ1-4; the D is unclear. V lost 2 bases, J lost 8 bases, and 6 bases lay in between. The CDR3 consists of 12 residues. Germline V gene data show CDR1 as SNHLY and CDR2 as FYNNEI. The DNA for the CDR3 is TGTGCCAGCAGTGAAAGGCCAGAAAAACTGTTTTTT. The encoded protein is CASSERPEKLFF.

The chain joins TRBV19 to TRBJ1-1; 7 bases fit TRBD1. CDR3 length equals 14 residues. Germline assignment: CDR1 LNHDA and CDR2 SQIVND (reference sequence). Trimming at V came to 4 bases and at J to 1 base, leaving 3 bases not matched to a gene. The CDR3 region has the DNA TGTGCCAGTAGTAGGGACAGAGAGAACACTGAAGCTTTCTTT. Residues: CASSRDRENTEAFF. Variable domain in full (rest from reference TRBV19 and TRBJ1-1): DGGITQSPKYLFRKEGQNVTLSCEQNLNHDAMYWYRQDPGQGLRLIYYSQIVNDFQKGDIAEGYSVSREKKESFPLTVTSAQKNPTAFYLCASSRDRENTEAFFGQGTRLTVV.

The V gene is TRBV4-3, the J gene TRBJ2-2; TRBD1 aligns across 9 bases. Germline assignment: CDR1 LGHNA and CDR2 YSLEER. V trimming: 1 base; J trimming: 7 bases; junction bases outside the gene matches: 4. This CDR3 comprises 15 residues. CDR3 in DNA: TGCGCCAGCAGCCAAGGACAGGGGGTCAGCGGGGAGCTGTTTTTT. Residues: CASSQGQGVSGELFF.

V is TRBV10-3 and J is TRBJ2-3; D might be TRBD1 (7 bases). V was shortened by 8 bases and J by 0 bases, with 24 bases between the two germline ends. The CDR3 spans 18 residues. Per the germline V gene, CDR1 is ENHRY and CDR2 is SYGVKD. The CDR3 reads CAISGGTATVLSTDTQYF. The CDR3 DNA reads as TGTGCCATCTCAGGAGGGACAGCGACAGTACTTAGCACAGATACGCAGTATTTT.